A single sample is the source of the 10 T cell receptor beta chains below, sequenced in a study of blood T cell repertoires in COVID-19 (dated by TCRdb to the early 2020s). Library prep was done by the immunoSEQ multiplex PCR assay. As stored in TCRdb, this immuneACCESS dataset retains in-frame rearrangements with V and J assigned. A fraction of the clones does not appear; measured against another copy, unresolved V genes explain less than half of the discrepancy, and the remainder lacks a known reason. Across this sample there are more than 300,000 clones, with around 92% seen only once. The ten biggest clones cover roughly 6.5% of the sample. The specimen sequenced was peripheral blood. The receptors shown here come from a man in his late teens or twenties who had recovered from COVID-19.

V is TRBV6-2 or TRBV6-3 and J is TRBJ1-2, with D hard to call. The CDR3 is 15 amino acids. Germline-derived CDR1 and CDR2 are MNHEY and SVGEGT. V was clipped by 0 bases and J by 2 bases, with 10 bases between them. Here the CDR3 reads CASSYSRTVNYGYTF. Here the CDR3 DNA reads TGTGCCAGCAGTTACTCAAGAACGGTGAACTATGGCTACACCTTC.

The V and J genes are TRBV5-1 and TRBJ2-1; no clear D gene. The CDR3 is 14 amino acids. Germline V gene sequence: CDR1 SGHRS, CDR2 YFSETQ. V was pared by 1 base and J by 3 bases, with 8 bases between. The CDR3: CASSLPSNYNEQFF. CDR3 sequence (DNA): TGCGCCAGCAGCTTGCCCAGTAACTACAATGAGCAGTTCTTC.

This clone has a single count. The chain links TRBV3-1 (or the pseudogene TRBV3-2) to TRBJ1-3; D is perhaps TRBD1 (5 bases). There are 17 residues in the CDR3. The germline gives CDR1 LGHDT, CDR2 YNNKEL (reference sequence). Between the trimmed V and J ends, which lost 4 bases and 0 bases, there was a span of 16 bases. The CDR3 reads CASSPRGLSSSGNTIYF. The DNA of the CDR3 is TGTGCCAGCAGCCCAAGGGGCCTTTCGAGCTCTGGAAACACCATATATTTT.

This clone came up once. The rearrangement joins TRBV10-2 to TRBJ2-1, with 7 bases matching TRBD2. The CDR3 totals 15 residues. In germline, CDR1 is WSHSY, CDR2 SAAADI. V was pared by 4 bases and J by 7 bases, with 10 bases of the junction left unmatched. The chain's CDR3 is CASSASGGTVNEQFF. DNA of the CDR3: TGCGCCAGCAGTGCCTCGGGGGGTACAGTGAATGAGCAGTTCTTC.

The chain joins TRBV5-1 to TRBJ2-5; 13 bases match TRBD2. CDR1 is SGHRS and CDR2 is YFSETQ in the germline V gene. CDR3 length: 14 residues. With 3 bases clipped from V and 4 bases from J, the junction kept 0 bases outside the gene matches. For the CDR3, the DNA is TGCGCCAGCAGCTGGACTAGCGGGAGAGAGACCCAGTACTTC. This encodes CASSWTSGRETQYF.

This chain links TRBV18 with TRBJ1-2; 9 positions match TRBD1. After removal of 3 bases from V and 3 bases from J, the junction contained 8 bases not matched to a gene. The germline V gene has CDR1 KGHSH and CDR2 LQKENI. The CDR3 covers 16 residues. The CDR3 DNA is TGTGCCAGCTCACCCCCAGGACAGGGGTTGCACTATGGCTACACCTTC. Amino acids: CASSPPGQGLHYGYTF.

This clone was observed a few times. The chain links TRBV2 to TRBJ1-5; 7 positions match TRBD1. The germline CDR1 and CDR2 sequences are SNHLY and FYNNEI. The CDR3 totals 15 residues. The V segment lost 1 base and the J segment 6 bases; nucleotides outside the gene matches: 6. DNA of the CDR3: TGTGCCAGCAGTGAAGGGTCCGGGGACAGTCAGCCCCAGCATTTT. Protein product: CASSEGSGDSQPQHF.

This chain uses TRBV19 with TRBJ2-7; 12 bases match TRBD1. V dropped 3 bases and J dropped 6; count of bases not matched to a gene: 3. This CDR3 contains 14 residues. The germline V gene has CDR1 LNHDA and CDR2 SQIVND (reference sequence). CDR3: CASSIWDRGREQYF. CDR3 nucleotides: TGTGCCAGTAGTATCTGGGACAGGGGGCGCGAGCAGTACTTC.

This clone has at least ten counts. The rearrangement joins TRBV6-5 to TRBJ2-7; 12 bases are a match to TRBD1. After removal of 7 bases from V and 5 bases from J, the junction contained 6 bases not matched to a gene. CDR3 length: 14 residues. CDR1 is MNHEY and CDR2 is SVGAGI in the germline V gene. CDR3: CASNEGTGGHEQYF. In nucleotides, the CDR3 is TGTGCCAGCAACGAAGGGACAGGGGGCCACGAGCAGTACTTC.

The CDR3 bases are TGTGCCAGCAGCGTAGGGATTAGCGGGAAGGGGAATGAGCAGTTCTTC. This sequence encodes CASSVGISGKGNEQFF. The chain combines TRBV9 with TRBJ2-1; 8 bases line up with TRBD2. CDR1 and CDR2 (germline): SGDLS, YYNGEE. CDR3 length: 16 residues. V shed 0 bases and J 7 bases; nucleotides not matched to a gene: 9.